This entry lists 31 T cell receptor beta chains sequenced from one sample in a study of PD-1 blockade in classical Hodgkin lymphoma. Every single patient, without exception, relapsed after autologous stem cell transplantation, and brentuximab vedotin exposure varied. The repertoire was sequenced with immunoSEQ multiplex PCR; TCRdb's copy has only in-frame clones and lacks some. The table includes around 20,000 clones, roughly 80% detected once. The material was peripheral blood mononuclear cells (PBMCs), obtained at baseline. The receptors here all came from a human donor with classical Hodgkin lymphoma.

V is TRBV30 and J is TRBJ2-4; 12 nucleotides match TRBD2. Germline CDR1 reads GTSNPN; CDR2 reads SVGIG (reference sequence). The V and J ends lost 3 bases and 6 bases, in that order; junction bases with no gene match: 6. The CDR3 consists of 15 residues. The DNA of the CDR3 is TGTGCCTGGAGCTCCCCGGGACTAGCGGGAAACATTCAGTACTTC. It yields the protein CAWSSPGLAGNIQYF.

V is TRBV10-3 and J is TRBJ1-3, with D unclear. V was cut by 10 bases and J by 0 bases, with 13 bases left in between. CDR3 size: 14 residues. Germline-derived CDR1 and CDR2 are ENHRY and SYGVKD. The CDR3 sequence is CANSDGGSGNTIYF. Written as DNA, the CDR3 is TGTGCCAATTCGGACGGAGGCTCTGGAAACACCATATATTTT.

Sample share makes this clone medium-sized. The rearrangement links TRBV10-3 to TRBJ2-2; no firm D call. The CDR3 contains 11 residues. Germline CDR1 and CDR2: ENHRY and SYGVKD. Trimming shortened V by 11 bases and J by 6 bases, and 10 bases separated the two germline ends. The CDR3 nucleotides are TGTGCCGCCGGCGGTGCCGGGGAGCTGTTTTTT. It specifies CAAGGAGELFF.

This clone was recorded once. The CDR3: CASSPWWDLETQYF. CDR3 nucleotides: TGTGCCAGCAGCCCCTGGTGGGATTTAGAGACCCAGTACTTC. The chain has TRBV7-8 and TRBJ2-5; D not certain. The CDR3 is 14 amino acids. Per the germline V gene, CDR1 is SGHVS and CDR2 is FQNEAQ. The V gene lost 5 bases and the J gene lost 4 bases, with 14 bases spanning the gap.

This clone showed up just a few times. The chain couples TRBV11-2 to TRBJ2-7; unclear D gene. Germline-derived CDR1 and CDR2 are SGHAT and FQNNGV. The CDR3 spans 12 residues. Trimming removed 3 bases at V and 3 bases at J, with 6 bases between. The CDR3 nucleotides are TGTGCCAGCAGCTTGGGGTTCTACGAGCAGTACTTC. It yields the protein CASSLGFYEQYF.

In its sample, this clone was seen a few times. The chain uses TRBV5-5 and TRBJ1-1; 7 nucleotides align to TRBD1. CDR1 is SGHKS and CDR2 is YYEKEE in the germline V gene (reference sequence). V was clipped by 3 bases and J by 5 bases; unmatched bases: 7. The CDR3 is 14 residues long. The CDR3 sequence: CASSSTGARTEAFF. CDR3 coding DNA: TGTGCCAGCAGCTCCACAGGGGCGCGGACTGAAGCTTTCTTT.

The count of this clone is one. V gene TRBV11-3 combines with J gene TRBJ2-3; D is unclear. CDR1 SGHNT and CDR2 YENEEA come from the germline V gene. Trimming took 3 bases from V and 3 from J, leaving 13 bases between them. The CDR3 runs to 15 residues. Written as DNA, the CDR3 is TGTGCCAGCAGCTTTAGCAGCCAGCCAACAGATACGCAGTATTTT. Protein: CASSFSSQPTDTQYF.

J is TRBJ1-1 and V is TRBV14; unclear D gene. The CDR3 is 14 residues long. Germline V CDR1 and CDR2: SGHDN, FVKESK. The V and J ends lost 4 bases and 1 base respectively, with 10 bases between them. CDR3 sequence: CASSRLFSNTEAFF. For the CDR3, the DNA is TGTGCCAGCAGCCGGCTATTTTCGAACACTGAAGCTTTCTTT.

The chain is built from TRBV7-9 and TRBJ1-2; D possibly corresponds to TRBD1 (5 bases). The CDR3 is made up of 13 amino acids. Germline V gives CDR1 SEHNR, CDR2 FQNEAQ (reference sequence). V shed 6 bases and J shed 11 bases, with 19 bases lying between them. The CDR3 DNA reads as TGTGCCAGCAGTCGGGGGGAGCCCGGGTTATACACCTTC. Amino acids: CASSRGEPGLYTF.

The rearrangement joins TRBV5-4 to TRBJ2-7, with 8 nucleotides matching TRBD1. Germline values: CDR1 SGHNT, CDR2 YYREEE (reference sequence). The ends lost 3 bases at V and 4 bases at J; junction bases unmatched: 9. The CDR3 totals 15 residues. CDR3: CASSSPGTGDYEQYF. DNA of the CDR3: TGTGCCAGCAGCTCTCCCGGGACAGGAGATTACGAGCAGTACTTC. The full variable domain, with the rest looked up from reference TRBV5-4 and TRBJ2-7, is ETGVTQSPTHLIKTRGQQVTLRCSSQSGHNTVSWYQQALGQGPQFIFQYYREEENGRGNFPPRFSGLQFPNYSSELNVNALELDDSALYLCASSSPGTGDYEQYFGPGTRLTVT.

This clone has only one observation. The junction departs from germline at one end; a sequencing error may be responsible. The rearrangement joins TRBV6-1 to TRBJ2-2; D is unresolved. The germline V gene has CDR1 MNHNS and CDR2 SASEGT. CDR3 size: 11 residues. CDR3 in DNA: TGTGCCATCAGTTATGGTGGGGAGCTGTTTTTT. Its translation: CAISYGGELFF.

This chain uses TRBV27 with TRBJ1-1; a possible D gene is TRBD1 (5 bases). The V end was cut by 3 bases, the J end by 7 bases, with 12 bases between. The CDR3 loop spans 13 amino acids. Germline values: CDR1 MNHEY, CDR2 SMNVEV (reference sequence). The CDR3 loop is CASSFSQESEAFF. CDR3 bases: TGTGCCAGCAGTTTCTCACAGGAAAGTGAAGCTTTCTTT.

The chain couples TRBV27 to TRBJ2-1; 14 bases are shared with TRBD2. The CDR3 runs 18 residues. The V and J ends lost 5 bases and 4 bases, in that order; junction bases with no gene match: 10. Germline V gives CDR1 MNHEY, CDR2 SMNVEV (reference sequence). The CDR3 loop is CASSLNGLAGGIYNEQFF. Written as DNA, the CDR3 is TGTGCCAGCAGTCTAAATGGACTAGCGGGGGGTATTTACAATGAGCAGTTCTTC.

The genes are TRBV11-2 and TRBJ2-7; no clear D. This CDR3 spans 15 amino acids. V dropped 5 bases and J dropped 2 bases, with 16 bases sitting between them. The V gene's germline CDR1 is SGHAT and CDR2 FQNNGV. The chain's CDR3 is CASSRGSSQTYEQYF. The CDR3 coding sequence is TGTGCCAGCAGCCGAGGAAGCAGCCAAACCTACGAGCAGTACTTC. The full variable domain, with the rest looked up from reference TRBV11-2 and TRBJ2-7, is EAGVAQSPRYKIIEKRQSVAFWCNPISGHATLYWYQQILGQGPKLLIQFQNNGVVDDSQLPKDRFSAERLKGVDSTLKIQPAKLEDSAVYLCASSRGSSQTYEQYFGPGTRLTVT.

A single count supports this clone. The chain is built from TRBV19 and TRBJ1-5; 8 bases agree with TRBD1. Germline CDR1 and CDR2: LNHDA and SQIVND (reference sequence). The CDR3 runs to 15 residues. Losses at the gene ends were 5 bases for V and 15 bases for J; bases not matched to a gene: 18. CDR3 in amino acids: CASSAFPSRDRFRHF. The CDR3 nucleotides read TGTGCCAGTAGTGCATTTCCCTCCCGGGACAGGTTTCGGCATTTT.

The rearrangement uses TRBV7-9 and TRBJ1-5; 9 positions match TRBD1. Germline values: CDR1 SEHNR, CDR2 FQNEAQ (reference sequence). Trimming at V came to 3 bases and at J to 6 bases, leaving 6 bases not matched to a gene. The CDR3 runs 15 residues. CDR3 bases: TGTGCCAGCAGCTTGGGACAGGGAAAGGGTCAGCCCCAGCATTTT. Translation gives CASSLGQGKGQPQHF.

This clone is a singleton in its sample. The rearrangement joins TRBV9 to TRBJ2-3; no reliable D call. Trimming pared 0 bases from V and 2 bases from J, leaving 4 bases between. The CDR3 consists of 13 residues. Germline V lookup: CDR1 SGDLS, CDR2 YYNGEE. As DNA, the CDR3 is TGTGCCAGCAGCGTAGTACCCACAGATACGCAGTATTTT. Translation gives CASSVVPTDTQYF.

This chain links TRBV9 with TRBJ1-6; TRBD1 is a possible D gene (6 bases). V dropped 5 bases and J dropped 0 bases, with 21 bases sitting between them. The CDR3 has 19 amino acids. Germline assignment: CDR1 SGDLS and CDR2 YYNGEE. CDR3 nucleotide sequence: TGTGCCAGCAGTCGAGAAGCGAACAGGGCGAGCTCCTATAATTCACCCCTCCACTTT. This translates into CASSREANRASSYNSPLHF.

This clone has more than one count but fewer than ten. Written as DNA, the CDR3 is TGTGCCAGCAGCTTACAAGACAGCCTTGGGACTGAAGCTTTCTTT. It yields the protein CASSLQDSLGTEAFF. The chain combines TRBV7-2 with TRBJ1-1; a possible D gene is TRBD1 (5 bases). The V gene lost 2 bases and the J gene lost 5 bases, with 15 bases spanning the gap. Per the germline V gene, CDR1 is SGHTA and CDR2 is FQGNSA. The CDR3 spans 15 residues.

V gene TRBV6-5 combines with J gene TRBJ1-2, with TRBD1 matching over 8 bases. From germline, CDR1 is MNHEY and CDR2 SVGAGI. CDR3 length: 12 residues. V trimming: 4 bases; J trimming: 8 bases; junction bases outside the gene matches: 3. For the CDR3, the DNA is TGTGCCAGCAGTTTCTGGACAGGGGGCTACACCTTC. It translates to CASSFWTGGYTF.

V is TRBV6-6 and J is TRBJ1-3; D remains ambiguous. Trimming removed 0 bases at V and 1 base at J, with 4 bases between. This CDR3 is 14 amino acids long. Germline CDR1 is MNHNY and CDR2 is SVGAGI (reference sequence). CDR3 sequence (DNA): TGTGCCAGCAGTTACTCCCTATCTGGAAACACCATATATTTT. Its protein is CASSYSLSGNTIYF.

The V and J genes are TRBV7-2 and TRBJ1-6; D is perhaps TRBD1 (6 bases). Germline CDR1 SGHTA, CDR2 FQGNSA. The V end was cut by 5 bases, the J end by 8 bases, with 13 bases between. There are 14 residues in the CDR3. CDR3 sequence: CASSAQGGYSPLHF. Written as DNA, the CDR3 is TGTGCCAGCAGCGCACAGGGAGGTTATTCACCCCTCCACTTT.

This clone was picked up a small number of times. This chain connects TRBV19 to TRBJ1-6; 7 bases line up with TRBD1. CDR1 LNHDA and CDR2 SQIVND come from the germline V gene (reference sequence). CDR3 length: 15 amino acids. V lost 2 bases and J lost 4; bases outside the gene matches: 2. This CDR3 reads CASSIRGQYNSPLHF. The CDR3 nucleotides read TGTGCCAGTAGTATAAGGGGACAGTATAATTCACCCCTCCACTTT.

The V call is TRBV19, the J call TRBJ1-5; perhaps TRBD1 as D (5 bases). The V gene lost 2 bases and the J gene lost 4 bases, with 9 bases spanning the gap. This CDR3 has 14 amino acids. Per germline, CDR1 LNHDA and CDR2 SQIVND (reference sequence). In DNA, the CDR3 is TGTGCCAGTAGTATATCAGGGTCAAATCAGCCCCAGCATTTT. This encodes CASSISGSNQPQHF.

The genes are TRBV19 and TRBJ1-4; D is possibly TRBD1 (5 bases). Looked up from germline, CDR1 is LNHDA and CDR2 is SQIVND (reference sequence). V was shortened by 5 bases and J by 0 bases, with 13 bases between the two germline ends. CDR3 length equals 16 residues. The chain's CDR3 is CASSRDGTATNEKLFF. Here the CDR3 DNA reads TGTGCCAGTAGTCGGGACGGTACAGCAACTAATGAAAAACTGTTTTTT. Full variable domain (missing parts from reference TRBV19 and TRBJ1-4): DGGITQSPKYLFRKEGQNVTLSCEQNLNHDAMYWYRQDPGQGLRLIYYSQIVNDFQKGDIAEGYSVSREKKESFPLTVTSAQKNPTAFYLCASSRDGTATNEKLFFGSGTQLSVL.

This clone has a single count. The chain is built from TRBV6-5 and TRBJ1-5; possibly TRBD1 for D (6 bases). This CDR3 region has 14 residues. The germline CDR1 and CDR2 sequences are MNHEY and SVGAGI. Trimming left V 8 bases short and J 5 bases short, with 16 bases between. The CDR3 loop reads CASGTQVSDQPQHF. The CDR3 region has the DNA TGTGCCAGCGGGACACAGGTGAGCGATCAGCCCCAGCATTTT.

The rearrangement joins TRBV7-3 to TRBJ2-3; TRBD2 agrees at 7 bases. Trimming at V came to 2 bases and at J to 2 bases, leaving 4 bases not matched to a gene. CDR1 and CDR2 from the germline V gene are SGHTA and FQGTGA. This CDR3 comprises 15 residues. Here the CDR3 DNA reads TGTGCCAGCAGCTTAGACGGGAGGCCCACAGATACGCAGTATTTT. Its translation: CASSLDGRPTDTQYF.

The chain has TRBV30 and TRBJ1-2, with D possibly matching TRBD1 (5 bases). The CDR3 is made up of 14 amino acids. Germline V lookup: CDR1 GTSNPN, CDR2 SVGIG (reference sequence). The V gene lost 2 bases and the J gene lost 4 bases, with 14 bases spanning the gap. CDR3 sequence reads: CAWSPTWDLYGYTF. In nucleotides, the CDR3 is TGTGCCTGGAGTCCTACTTGGGACCTCTATGGCTACACCTTC. The whole variable domain, remainder taken from reference TRBV30 and TRBJ1-2, is SQTIHQWPATLVQPVGSPLSLECTVEGTSNPNLYWYRQAAGRGLQLLFYSVGIGQISSEVPQNLSASRPQDRQFILSSKKLLLSDSGFYLCAWSPTWDLYGYTFGSGTRLTVV.

This chain connects TRBV2 to TRBJ1-1; D call uncertain. Germline V lookup: CDR1 SNHLY, CDR2 FYNNEI. V lost 7 bases and J lost 0, with 6 bases in between. The CDR3 extends over 12 amino acids. CDR3 in amino acids: CASIRVNTEAFF. CDR3 DNA sequence: TGTGCCAGCATCCGGGTGAACACTGAAGCTTTCTTT.

CDR3: CAWSSRRLNTEAFF. Written as DNA, the CDR3 is TGTGCCTGGAGCTCTCGACGGTTAAACACTGAAGCTTTCTTT. The rearrangement joins TRBV30 to TRBJ1-1; no reliable D call. The CDR3 consists of 14 residues. V gave up 3 bases and J gave up 2 bases, with 13 bases separating them. The germline V gene has CDR1 GTSNPN and CDR2 SVGIG (reference sequence).

The chain employs TRBV29-1 and TRBJ2-7; 9 bases are a match to TRBD2. CDR1 and CDR2 (germline): SQVTM, ANQGSEA. There are 13 residues in the CDR3. V dropped 8 bases and J dropped 1; count of bases not matched to a gene: 6. CDR3 amino acids: CSIRTSASYEQYF. The CDR3 DNA follows: TGCAGCATAAGGACTAGCGCTTCCTACGAGCAGTACTTC.